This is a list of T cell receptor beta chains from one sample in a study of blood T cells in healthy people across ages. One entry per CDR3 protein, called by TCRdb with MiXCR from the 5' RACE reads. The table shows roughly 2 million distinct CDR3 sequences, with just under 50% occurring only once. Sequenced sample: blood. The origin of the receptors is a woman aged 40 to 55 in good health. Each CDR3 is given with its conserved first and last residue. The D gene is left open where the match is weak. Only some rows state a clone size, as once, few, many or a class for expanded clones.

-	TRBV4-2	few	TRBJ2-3	TGTGCCAGCAGCCAAGTTTGGGAGGTTGGCACAGATACGCAGTATTTT	CASSQVWEVGTDTQYF
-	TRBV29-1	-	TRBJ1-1	TGCAGCGCCGCGCGGGGGATGGGGACTGAAGCTTTCTTT	CSAARGMGTEAFF
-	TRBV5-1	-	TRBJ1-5	TGCGCCAGCAGCCCGGACGGGACATCACATCAGCCCCAGCATTTT	CASSPDGTSHQPQHF
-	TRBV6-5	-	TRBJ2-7	TGTGCCACCACGTCTACGACAGGTACCTACGAGCAGTACTTC	CATTSTTGTYEQYF
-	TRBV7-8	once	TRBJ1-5	TGTGCCAGCAGCTTAGACCCATACAGGGAGAGTAATCAGCCCCAGCATTTT	CASSLDPYRESNQPQHF
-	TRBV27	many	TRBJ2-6	TGTGCCAGCAGTTCTCAGGGGAGACCTGGGGCCAACGTCCTGACTTTC	CASSSQGRPGANVLTF
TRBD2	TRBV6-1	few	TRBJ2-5	TGTGCCAGCAGTCGTCGGACTAGCGGGGGGGCCCCCCAAGAGACCCAGTACTTC	CASSRRTSGGAPQETQYF
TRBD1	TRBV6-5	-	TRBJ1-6	TGTGCCAGCAGTCTACAGGGGAGGGCCTCCTATAATTCACCCCTCCACTTT	CASSLQGRASYNSPLHF
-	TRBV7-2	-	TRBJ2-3	TGTGCCAGCAGCCTCAGGCGGGGAACCGCGCAGTATTTT	CASSLRRGTAQYF
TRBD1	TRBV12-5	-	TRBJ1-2	TGTGCTAGTGGGTCAGACAGGGGTGGCGATGGCTACACCTTC	CASGSDRGGDGYTF
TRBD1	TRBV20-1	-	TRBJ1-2	TGCAGTGCGCGTCCGGGACAGGGGTTAAACTATGGCTACACCTTC	CSARPGQGLNYGYTF
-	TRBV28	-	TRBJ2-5	TGTGCCAGCACTCCATGGAGCCGGGAGACCCAGTACTTC	CASTPWSRETQYF
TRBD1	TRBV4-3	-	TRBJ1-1	TGCGCCAGCAGCCTATTCCCAGGGGGGAACACTGAAGCTTTCTTT	CASSLFPGGNTEAFF
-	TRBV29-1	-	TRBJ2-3	TGCAGCGTCGCGGAGGAAAAAGATACGCAGTATTTT	CSVAEEKDTQYF
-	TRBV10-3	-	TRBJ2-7	TGTGCCATCAGTGAGTCGTACAGGGCTGGGGAGCAGTACTTC	CAISESYRAGEQYF
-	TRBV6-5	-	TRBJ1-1	TGTGCCAGCAGGAAGAATATGAACACTGAAGCTTTCTTT	CASRKNMNTEAFF
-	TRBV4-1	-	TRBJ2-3	TGCGCCAGCAGCCAGAGGGAGTTGGGGGATACGCAGTATTTT	CASSQRELGDTQYF
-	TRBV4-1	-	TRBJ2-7	TGCGCCAGCAGCCCCTTGGGGCGGAGCTCCTACAATGAGCAGTACTTC	CASSPLGRSSYNEQYF
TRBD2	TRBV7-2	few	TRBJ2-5	TGTGCCAGCAGCTTAGAACTAGCGGGGGGTTCCCAAGAGACCCAGTACTTC	CASSLELAGGSQETQYF
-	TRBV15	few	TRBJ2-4	TGTGCCACCAGCAGAGATGAGCCCGAACCCGAAAACATTCAGTACTTC	CATSRDEPEPENIQYF
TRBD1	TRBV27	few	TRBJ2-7	TGTGCCAGCAGTTTCGGACAGGCAAGCTCCTACGAGCAGTACTTC	CASSFGQASSYEQYF
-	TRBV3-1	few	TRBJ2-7	TGTGCCAGCAGCCAAGAGGCAGCAGTCTCCTACGAGCAGTACTTC	CASSQEAAVSYEQYF
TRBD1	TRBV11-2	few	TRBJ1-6	TGTGCCAGCAGCTTGGGGATACAGGGGAGCTCCTATAATTCACCCCTCCACTTT	CASSLGIQGSSYNSPLHF
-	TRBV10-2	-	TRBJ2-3	TGCGCCAGCAGTGAAGTAGAGCGGGGCACAGATACGCAGTATTTT	CASSEVERGTDTQYF
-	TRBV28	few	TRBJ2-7	TGTGCCAGCAGTTTAGGGGGCCGGATTGGCTACGAGCAGTACTTC	CASSLGGRIGYEQYF
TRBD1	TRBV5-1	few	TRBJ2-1	TGCGCCACCAACATCGGACAGGTCGGGCACAATGAGCAGTTCTTC	CATNIGQVGHNEQFF
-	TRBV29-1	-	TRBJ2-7	TGCAGCGTCACGACTAGTCGGGGTCGCGAGCAGTACTTC	CSVTTSRGREQYF
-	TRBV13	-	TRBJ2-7	TGTGCCAGCAGCTTGCACTTGGACGAGCAGTACTTC	CASSLHLDEQYF
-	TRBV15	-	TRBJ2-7	TGTGCCACCAGCAGAGACAGGGGTGGGGCCGAGCAGTACTTC	CATSRDRGGAEQYF
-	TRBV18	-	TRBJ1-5	TGTGCCAGCTCACCACCGGGCAGGTTGGAGAATCAGCCCCAGCATTTT	CASSPPGRLENQPQHF
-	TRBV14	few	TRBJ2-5	TGTGCCAGCAGCCAAGATGGGGTCCGTTTAGAAGAGACCCAGTACTTC	CASSQDGVRLEETQYF
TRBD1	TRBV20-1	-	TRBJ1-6	TGCAGTGCCGCGACAGGGGCAGGGTCACCCCTCCACTTT	CSAATGAGSPLHF
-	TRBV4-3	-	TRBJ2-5	TGCGCCAGCAGCCAAGGAGCGGTGCGGGAGACCCAGTACTTC	CASSQGAVRETQYF
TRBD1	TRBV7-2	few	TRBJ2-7	TGTGCCAGCAGCTTAGCTACGGGACAGGGGGGGGAGCAGTACTTC	CASSLATGQGGEQYF
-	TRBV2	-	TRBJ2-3	TGTGCCTTGGGACCAGCGATTTCCACAGATACGCAGTATTTT	CALGPAISTDTQYF
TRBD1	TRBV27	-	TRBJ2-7	TGTGCCAGCAGTTCGGGACAGGGGGTTATGGGCTCCTACGAGCAGTACTTC	CASSSGQGVMGSYEQYF
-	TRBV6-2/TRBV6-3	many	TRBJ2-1	TGTGCCAGCAGTTACCCGGCAAACTACAATGAGCAGTTCTTC	CASSYPANYNEQFF
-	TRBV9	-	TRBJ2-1	TGTGCCAGCAGCATGGGCGAGGGCGGCTCCTACAATGAGCAGTTCTTC	CASSMGEGGSYNEQFF
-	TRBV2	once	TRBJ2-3	TGTGTCAGCAGACATAGCGCAGATACGCAGTATTTT	CVSRHSADTQYF